A selection of T cell receptor beta chains follows, all from one sample in a study of T cell changes during pregnancy in multiple sclerosis. Clones were read by immunoSEQ multiplex PCR, and TCRdb kept only the in-frame ones, dropping some. The sample has more than 50,000 clones, 75% to 95% seen once. The starting material was peripheral blood, obtained before pregnancy. The receptors originated from a female donor with multiple sclerosis, enrolled in a pregnancy study. Each CDR3 is given with its conserved first and last residue. The D gene is left open where the match is weak. Rows may omit the clone size; those that give it use once, few, many or a size class.

cdr3_aa,cdr3_nt,clone_size,d_call,v_call,j_call
CASSIIDRDVQPQHF,TGTGCCAGTAGTATTATTGACAGGGATGTTCAGCCCCAGCATTTT,.,TRBD1,TRBV19,TRBJ1-5
CASSKGQGEAFF,TGTGCCAGCAGTAAAGGACAGGGTGAAGCTTTCTTT,.,TRBD1,TRBV6-5,TRBJ1-1
CSVGERQGGHEQYF,TGCAGCGTTGGAGAGCGGCAGGGCGGCCACGAGCAGTACTTC,.,.,TRBV29-1,TRBJ2-7
CASSISGADGYTF,TGTGCCAGTAGTATCTCAGGGGCAGATGGCTACACCTTC,once,.,TRBV19,TRBJ1-2
CASSLPTGGDEKLFF,TGTGCCAGCAGTTTACCGACAGGGGGCGATGAAAAACTGTTTTTT,.,TRBD1,TRBV28,TRBJ1-4
CASSLGFAIGRENTEAFF,TGTGCCAGCAGCTTAGGGTTTGCTATAGGGAGAGAGAACACTGAAGCTTTCTTT,.,.,TRBV7-6,TRBJ1-1
CASSTGLAGRYEQYF,TGTGCCAGTAGTACCGGACTAGCGGGGCGCTACGAGCAGTACTTC,.,TRBD2,TRBV19,TRBJ2-7
CASSYFRNTGELFF,TGTGCCAGCAGTTACTTTCGGAACACCGGGGAGCTGTTTTTT,.,.,TRBV6-5,TRBJ2-2
CASSLGGTGGVRNTGELFF,TGTGCCAGCAGCTTAGGAGGGACAGGGGGCGTGAGGAACACCGGGGAGCTGTTTTTT,.,TRBD1,TRBV7-6,TRBJ2-2
CASSLQGDDTEAFF,TGTGCCAGCAGCTTACAGGGGGACGACACTGAAGCTTTCTTT,.,TRBD1,TRBV7-6,TRBJ1-1
CASSFNRENTQYF,TGTGCCAGCAGTTTCAACAGGGAAAATACGCAGTATTTT,.,.,TRBV2,TRBJ2-3
CASSVDFQAGTGELFF,TGTGCCAGCAGCGTAGATTTTCAGGCGGGCACCGGGGAGCTGTTTTTT,.,.,TRBV9,TRBJ2-2
CASIQGGTDTQYF,TGTGCCAGCATACAGGGTGGTACAGATACGCAGTATTTT,.,.,TRBV6-1,TRBJ2-3
CASSQGTSGETQYF,TGCGCCAGCAGCCAGGGTACTAGTGGCGAGACCCAGTACTTC,.,.,TRBV4-3,TRBJ2-5
CASSSTGGAETQYF,TGTGCCAGCAGCTCTACAGGGGGCGCGGAGACCCAGTACTTC,.,TRBD1,TRBV7-3,TRBJ2-5
CARIAGTSQADTQYF,TGTGCCAGGATTGCCGGGACTAGCCAAGCAGATACGCAGTATTTT,.,.,TRBV21-1,TRBJ2-3
CASSLRVRLGLTDTQYF,TGTGCCAGTAGTCTTCGTGTGCGGCTAGGACTCACAGATACGCAGTATTTT,.,.,TRBV19,TRBJ2-3
CASSLGRGGGEQFF,TGTGCCAGCAGCTTAGGCCGAGGGGGCGGGGAGCAGTTCTTC,.,TRBD1,TRBV13,TRBJ2-1
CASKYCPGTGIAYGYTF,TGCGCCAGCAAGTACTGCCCTGGGACAGGGATAGCCTATGGCTACACCTTC,.,TRBD1,TRBV10-1,TRBJ1-2
CACRNRGFNQPQHF,TGTGCCTGCCGGAACAGGGGATTCAATCAGCCCCAGCATTTT,.,TRBD1,TRBV30,TRBJ1-5
CASSVEERGGYNEQFF,TGTGCCAGCAGCGTAGAGGAGCGGGGGGGGTACAATGAGCAGTTCTTC,.,TRBD2,TRBV9,TRBJ2-1
CASSKDRPVTSTDTQYF,TGTGCCAGCAGCAAAGACAGGCCCGTTACAAGCACAGATACGCAGTATTTT,.,.,TRBV21-1,TRBJ2-3
CASSQGDSFYEQYF,TGTGCCAGCAGCCAAGGAGACAGTTTTTACGAGCAGTACTTC,.,.,TRBV4-2,TRBJ2-7
CASSLESGPNYGYTF,TGTGCCAGCAGCTTAGAGTCAGGGCCTAACTATGGCTACACCTTC,once,.,TRBV11-2,TRBJ1-2
CASNMDRGSGTDTQYF,TGCGCCAGTAACATGGACAGGGGATCGGGCACAGATACGCAGTATTTT,.,TRBD1,TRBV5-1,TRBJ2-3
CASSLYGRQDLNTEAFF,TGTGCCAGCAGCTTATACGGCAGACAGGATTTGAACACTGAAGCTTTCTTT,.,.,TRBV11-2,TRBJ1-1
CASRESRAGEKLFF,TGTGCCAGCAGGGAAAGCAGGGCAGGTGAAAAACTGTTTTTT,.,.,TRBV11-1,TRBJ1-4
CASSEYLSGVGGELFF,TGTGCCAGCAGTGAATATTTGTCCGGGGTTGGCGGGGAGCTGTTTTTT,once,.,TRBV25-1,TRBJ2-2
CASNRGLNTEAFF,TGTGCCAGTAACAGGGGACTGAACACTGAAGCTTTCTTT,.,TRBD1,TRBV19,TRBJ1-1
CASSERWTGNSPLHF,TGTGCCAGCAGCGAGCGCTGGACAGGGAATTCACCCCTCCACTTT,.,TRBD1,TRBV7-6,TRBJ1-6
CASSLWQGNTEAFF,TGTGCCAGCAGTTTATGGCAGGGGAACACTGAAGCTTTCTTT,.,.,TRBV28,TRBJ1-1